Here is one TCR beta chain with its context. This entry belongs to a study of blood T cell repertoires in COVID-19. Study-wide context: COVID-19 samples collected from the United States, Italy and Spain covered acute and convalescent phases. PBMCs, B-cell-depleted T cells, or T cells provided the cDNA or gDNA that made up the material.

The V gene's germline CDR1 is SGHTA and CDR2 FQGTGA. This CDR3 spans 12 amino acids. Trimming removed 8 bases at V and 1 base at J, with 8 bases between. Here immunoSEQ multiplex PCR was the method, and the copy in TCRdb shows in-frame clones only, minus some. The sample consists of about 440,000 clones, around 91% of them appearing once. Cohort allocation depended upon clinical history that participants reported. The sequence came from a man younger than 30 who had recovered from COVID-19. The chain has TRBV7-3 and TRBJ1-1, with a possible D match to TRBD1 (6 bases). The sequencing sample was made of PBMCs or T cells enriched from blood (not recorded which). The CDR3 is CASGQRNTEAFF. The CDR3, as DNA: TGTGCCAGCGGACAGAGGAACACTGAAGCTTTCTTT.